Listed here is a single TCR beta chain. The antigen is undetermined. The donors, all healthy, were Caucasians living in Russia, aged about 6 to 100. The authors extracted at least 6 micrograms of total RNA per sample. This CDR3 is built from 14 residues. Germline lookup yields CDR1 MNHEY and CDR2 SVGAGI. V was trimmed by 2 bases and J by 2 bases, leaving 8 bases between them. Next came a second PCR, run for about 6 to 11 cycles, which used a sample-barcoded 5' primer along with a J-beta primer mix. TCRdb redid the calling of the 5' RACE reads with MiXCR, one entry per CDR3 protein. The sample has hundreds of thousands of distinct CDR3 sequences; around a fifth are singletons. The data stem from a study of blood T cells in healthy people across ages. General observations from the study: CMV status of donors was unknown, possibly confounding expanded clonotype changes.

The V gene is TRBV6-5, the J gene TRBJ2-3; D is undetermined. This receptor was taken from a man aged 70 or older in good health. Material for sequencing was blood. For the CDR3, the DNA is TGTGCCAGCAGTTACATACAGTCCACAGATACGCAGTATTTT. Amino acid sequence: CASSYIQSTDTQYF.